These 12 T cell receptor beta chains were sequenced from one sample in a study of cytomegalovirus exposure and HLA in healthy donors. Amplification used 60 Vbeta primers and 13 Jbeta primers. Clones were read by immunoSEQ multiplex PCR, and TCRdb kept only the in-frame ones, dropping some. The profile covers 120,000 to 150,000 clones, with roughly three quarters appearing a single time and 6.7% taken by the ten largest. Sequenced: PBMCs. The source is a woman aged 40 to 50 in good health and CMV-seropositive.

This clone was recorded once. This chain joins TRBV27 and TRBJ2-7; D is possibly TRBD1 (6 bases). There are 14 residues in the CDR3. The V end was cut by 6 bases, the J end by 5 bases, with 17 bases between. CDR1 MNHEY and CDR2 SMNVEV come from the germline V gene (reference sequence). The CDR3 reads CASRGARGDDEQYF. DNA of the CDR3: TGTGCCAGCAGGGGGGCCCGAGGGGACGACGAGCAGTACTTC.

This clone was observed a single time. The genes are TRBV5-1 and TRBJ2-2, with D possibly being TRBD2 (5 bases). CDR1 is SGHRS and CDR2 is YFSETQ in the germline V gene. CDR3 length: 15 amino acids. V lost 4 bases and J lost 5, with 15 bases in between. CDR3 nucleotides: TGCGCCAGCAGCCGGAGTGCACGAGGGACCGGGGAGCTGTTTTTT. Translated: CASSRSARGTGELFF.

The rearrangement links TRBV18 to TRBJ1-1, with 8 bases aligning to TRBD1. The V and J ends lost 6 bases and 0 bases, in that order; junction bases with no gene match: 9. Germline CDR1 is KGHSH and CDR2 is LQKENI. This CDR3 comprises 16 residues. CDR3 in amino acids: CASSLGQGWVNTEAFF. The DNA of the CDR3 is TGTGCCAGCTCGCTAGGACAGGGTTGGGTGAACACTGAAGCTTTCTTT.

The chain links TRBV2 to TRBJ2-5; maybe TRBD1 (5 bases). TRBJ2-7 matches the DNA end more closely, so the J call is doubtful. Germline-derived CDR1 and CDR2 are SNHLY and FYNNEI. CDR3 size: 15 residues. The CDR3: CASRLPGLFLHEQYF. Written as DNA, the CDR3 is TGTGCCAGCAGACTGCCAGGGCTTTTTCTTCACGAGCAGTACTTC.

This chain connects TRBV5-1 to TRBJ1-1, with a weak D call TRBD1 (5 bases). The CDR3 spans 13 residues. Germline V gene sequence: CDR1 SGHRS, CDR2 YFSETQ. V was shortened by 4 bases and J by 3 bases, with 10 bases between the two germline ends. The CDR3 loop is CASSIQGDTEAFF. DNA of the CDR3: TGCGCCAGCAGCATTCAGGGTGACACTGAAGCTTTCTTT.

The chain couples TRBV5-5 to TRBJ1-3; 7 bases align to TRBD1. Per the germline V gene, CDR1 is SGHKS and CDR2 is YYEKEE (reference sequence). Germline trimming cut 5 bases from V and 4 bases from J; bases unmatched to any gene: 6. The CDR3 is made up of 14 amino acids. The CDR3 nucleotides read TGTGCCAGCAGATCGACAGGGACGGGAAACACCATATATTTT. It is translated as CASRSTGTGNTIYF.

The rearrangement uses TRBV4-2 and TRBJ2-1; D might be TRBD2 (5 bases). The CDR3 is 13 residues long. V lost 0 bases and J lost 10, with 10 bases in between. The V gene's germline CDR1 is LGHNA and CDR2 YNFKEQ. The CDR3 nucleotides read TGTGCCAGCAGCCAAGATGCGGGCCGAGAGCAGTTCTTC. Protein sequence: CASSQDAGREQFF.

The sample holds one count of this clone. The chain links TRBV5-1 to TRBJ1-1; maybe TRBD1 (5 bases). V was shortened by 5 bases and J by 5 bases, with 25 bases between the two germline ends. The CDR3 consists of 17 residues. Germline V gene lookup returns CDR1 SGHRS and CDR2 YFSETQ. The CDR3 protein is CASSRSVGLTGETEAFF. The CDR3 DNA is TGCGCCAGCAGTCGTTCAGTGGGGCTTACGGGGGAAACTGAAGCTTTCTTT.

This chain connects TRBV30 to TRBJ2-7; the match to TRBD2 covers 11 bases. Germline-derived CDR1 and CDR2 are GTSNPN and SVGIG (reference sequence). The V gene end was trimmed by 2 bases and the J gene end by 7 bases; junction bases not matched to a gene: 10. The CDR3 spans 15 residues. The CDR3 bases are TGTGCCTGGAGTCCCCGACTAGCGGGGCCCTCAGAGCAGTACTTC. Protein product: CAWSPRLAGPSEQYF.

The chain uses TRBV29-1 and TRBJ2-6, with D hard to call. Deletions cut 4 bases from V and 0 bases from J, with 7 bases between. The CDR3 covers 14 residues. Germline V gene lookup returns CDR1 SQVTM and CDR2 ANQGSEA. In nucleotides, the CDR3 is TGCAGCGTTGGCGGTAGCTCTGGGGCCAACGTCCTGACTTTC. Translated, it gives CSVGGSSGANVLTF.

The chain's CDR3 is CASSISGGNNEQFF. Here the CDR3 DNA reads TGTGCCAGCAGCATTAGCGGGGGGAACAATGAGCAGTTCTTC. The rearrangement uses TRBV9 and TRBJ2-1, with 10 bases aligning to TRBD2. The CDR3 contains 14 residues. Germline-derived CDR1 and CDR2 are SGDLS and YYNGEE. V gave up 4 bases and J gave up 5 bases; unmatched junction bases: 3. The complete variable domain, with remaining parts taken from reference TRBV9 and TRBJ2-1, reads DSGVTQTPKHLITATGQRVTLRCSPRSGDLSVYWYQQSLDQGLQFLIQYYNGEERAKGNILERFSAQQFPDLHSELNLSSLELGDSALYFCASSISGGNNEQFFGPGTRLTVL.

J is TRBJ2-1 and V is TRBV7-9; 7 nucleotides agree with TRBD1. Germline V gene data show CDR1 as SEHNR and CDR2 as FQNEAQ (reference sequence). J lost 5 bases, V lost 2 bases, and 12 bases had no gene match. CDR3 length: 17 amino acids. CDR3 region: CASSLKAGPGGNNEQFF. CDR3 nucleotide sequence: TGTGCCAGCAGCTTAAAAGCTGGGCCAGGGGGTAACAATGAGCAGTTCTTC.